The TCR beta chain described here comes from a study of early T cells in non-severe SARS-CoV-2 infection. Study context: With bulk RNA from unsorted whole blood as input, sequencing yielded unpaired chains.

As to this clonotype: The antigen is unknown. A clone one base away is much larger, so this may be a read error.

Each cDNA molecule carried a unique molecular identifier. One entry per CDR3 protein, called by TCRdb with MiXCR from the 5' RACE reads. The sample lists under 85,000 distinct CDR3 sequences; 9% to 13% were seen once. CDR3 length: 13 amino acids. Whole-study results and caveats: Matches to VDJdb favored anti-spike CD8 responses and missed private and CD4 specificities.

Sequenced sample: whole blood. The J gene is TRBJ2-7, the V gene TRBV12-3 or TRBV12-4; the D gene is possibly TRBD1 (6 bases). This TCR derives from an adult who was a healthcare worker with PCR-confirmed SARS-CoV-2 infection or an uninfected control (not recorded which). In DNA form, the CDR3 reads TGTGCCAGCAGAACCACAGGGTTCTACGTGCAGTACTTC. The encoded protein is CASRTTGFYVQYF.